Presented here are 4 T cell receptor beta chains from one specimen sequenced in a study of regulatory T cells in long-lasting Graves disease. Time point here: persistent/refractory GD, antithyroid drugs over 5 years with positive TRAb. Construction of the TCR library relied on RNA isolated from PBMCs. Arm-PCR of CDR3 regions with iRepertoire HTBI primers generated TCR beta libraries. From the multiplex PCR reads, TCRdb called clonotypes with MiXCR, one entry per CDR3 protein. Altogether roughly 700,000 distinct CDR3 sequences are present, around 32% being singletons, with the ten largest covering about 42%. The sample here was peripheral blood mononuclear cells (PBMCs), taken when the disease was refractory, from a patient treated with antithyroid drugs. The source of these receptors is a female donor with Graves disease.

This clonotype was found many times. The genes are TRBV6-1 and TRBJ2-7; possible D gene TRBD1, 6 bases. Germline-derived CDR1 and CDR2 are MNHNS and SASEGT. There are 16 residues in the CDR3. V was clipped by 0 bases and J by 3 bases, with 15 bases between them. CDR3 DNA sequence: TGTGCCAGCAGTGAAGCATTCGCAGCCAGGGGCTACGAGCAGTACTTC. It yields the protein CASSEAFAARGYEQYF.

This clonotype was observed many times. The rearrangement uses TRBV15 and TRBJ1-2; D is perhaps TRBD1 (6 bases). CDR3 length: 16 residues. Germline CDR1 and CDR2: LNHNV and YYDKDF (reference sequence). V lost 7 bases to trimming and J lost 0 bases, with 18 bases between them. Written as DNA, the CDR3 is TGTGCCACCACCGCCGGGGGGGCAGGGCCTAACTATGGCTACACCTTC. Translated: CATTAGGAGPNYGYTF. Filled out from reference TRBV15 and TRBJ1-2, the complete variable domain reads DAMVIQNPRYQVTQFGKPVTLSCSQTLNHNVMYWYQQKSSQAPKLLFHYYDKDFNNEADTPDNFQSRRPNTSFCFLDIRSPGLGDTAMYLCATTAGGAGPNYGYTFGSGTRLTVV.

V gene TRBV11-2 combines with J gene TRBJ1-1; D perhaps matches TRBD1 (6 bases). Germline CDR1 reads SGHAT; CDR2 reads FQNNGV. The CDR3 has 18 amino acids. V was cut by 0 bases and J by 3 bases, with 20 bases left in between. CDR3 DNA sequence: TGTGCCAGCAGCTTAGATCGGTGGGGGGGGGCGCAGGACACTGAAGCTTTCTTT. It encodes CASSLDRWGGAQDTEAFF.

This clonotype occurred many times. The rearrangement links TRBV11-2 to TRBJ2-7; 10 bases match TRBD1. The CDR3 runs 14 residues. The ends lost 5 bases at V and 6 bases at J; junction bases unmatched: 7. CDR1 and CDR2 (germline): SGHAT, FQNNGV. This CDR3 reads CASSPRTGGREQYF. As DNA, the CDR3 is TGTGCCAGCAGCCCCCGGACAGGGGGTCGCGAGCAGTACTTC.